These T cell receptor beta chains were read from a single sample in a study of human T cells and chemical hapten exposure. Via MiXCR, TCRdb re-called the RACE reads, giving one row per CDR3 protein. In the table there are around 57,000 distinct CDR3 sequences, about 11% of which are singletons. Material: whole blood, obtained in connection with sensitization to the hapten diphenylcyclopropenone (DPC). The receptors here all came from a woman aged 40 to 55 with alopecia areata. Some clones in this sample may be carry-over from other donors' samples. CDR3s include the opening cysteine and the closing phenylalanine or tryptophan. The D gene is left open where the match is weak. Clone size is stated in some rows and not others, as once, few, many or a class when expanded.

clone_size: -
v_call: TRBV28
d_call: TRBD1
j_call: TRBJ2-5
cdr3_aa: CASSTPGTGQETQYF
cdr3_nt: TGTGCCAGCAGTACCCCCGGGACAGGTCAAGAGACCCAGTACTTC

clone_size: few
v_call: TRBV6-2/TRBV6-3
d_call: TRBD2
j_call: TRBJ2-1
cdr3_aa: CASSRTSGDTHIYNEQFF
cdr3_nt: TGTGCCAGCAGTAGGACTAGCGGGGATACCCACATATACAATGAGCAGTTCTTC

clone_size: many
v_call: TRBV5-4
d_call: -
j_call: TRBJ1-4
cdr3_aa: CASSSKTGPNEKLFF
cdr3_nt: TGTGCCAGCAGCTCGAAGACAGGTCCAAATGAAAAACTGTTTTTT

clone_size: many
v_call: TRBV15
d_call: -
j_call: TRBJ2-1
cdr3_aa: CATSRTDQQFF
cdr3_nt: TGTGCCACCAGCAGGACTGACCAGCAGTTCTTC

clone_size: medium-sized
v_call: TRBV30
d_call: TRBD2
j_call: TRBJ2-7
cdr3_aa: CAWSEPGLRSYEQYF
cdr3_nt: TGTGCCTGGAGCGAGCCGGGACTACGATCCTACGAGCAGTACTTC

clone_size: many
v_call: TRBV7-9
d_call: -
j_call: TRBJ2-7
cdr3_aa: CASVTREEQYF
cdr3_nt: TGTGCCAGCGTAACTAGGGAAGAGCAGTACTTC

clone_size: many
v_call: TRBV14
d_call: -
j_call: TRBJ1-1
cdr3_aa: CASSPNEVAEAFF
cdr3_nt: TGTGCCAGCAGCCCTAACGAGGTGGCTGAAGCTTTCTTT

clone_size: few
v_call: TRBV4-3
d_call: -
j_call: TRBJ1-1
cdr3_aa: CASSQVRQRTPTEAFF
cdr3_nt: TGCGCCAGCAGCCAAGTCCGACAGCGGACCCCCACTGAAGCTTTCTTT

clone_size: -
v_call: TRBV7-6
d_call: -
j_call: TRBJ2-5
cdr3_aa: CASSEGPMQETQYF
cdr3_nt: TGTGCCAGCAGCGAGGGACCGATGCAAGAGACCCAGTACTTC

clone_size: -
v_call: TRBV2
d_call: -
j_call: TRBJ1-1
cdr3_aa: CAGAQGQGRNTEAFF
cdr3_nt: TGTGCCGGCGCCCAGGGCCAGGGAAGGAACACTGAAGCTTTCTTT

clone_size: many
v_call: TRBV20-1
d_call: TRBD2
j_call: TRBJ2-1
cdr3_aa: CSARDKGLAGAREQFF
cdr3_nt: TGCAGTGCTAGAGATAAGGGACTAGCGGGGGCCAGGGAGCAGTTCTTC

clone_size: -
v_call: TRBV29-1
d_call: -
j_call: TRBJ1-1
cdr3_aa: CSVDQAFF
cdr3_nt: TGCAGCGTTGACCAAGCTTTCTTT

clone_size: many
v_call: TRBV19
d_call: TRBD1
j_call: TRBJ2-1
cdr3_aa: CASSIGDRGGNEQFF
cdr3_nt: TGTGCCAGTAGTATCGGGGACAGGGGTGGCAATGAGCAGTTCTTC

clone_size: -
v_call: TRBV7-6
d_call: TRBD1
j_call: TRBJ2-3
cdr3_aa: CASSHGDSPGDTQYF
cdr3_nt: TGTGCCAGCAGCCACGGGGACAGCCCTGGGGATACGCAGTATTTT

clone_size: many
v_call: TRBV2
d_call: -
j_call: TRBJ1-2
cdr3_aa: CASRGTGGPGYTF
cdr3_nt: TGTGCCAGCAGGGGGACGGGGGGACCTGGCTACACCTTC

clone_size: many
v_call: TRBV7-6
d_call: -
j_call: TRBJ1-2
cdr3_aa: CASSLASGGPNYGYTF
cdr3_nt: TGTGCCAGCAGCTTAGCTTCGGGGGGACCAAACTATGGCTACACCTTC

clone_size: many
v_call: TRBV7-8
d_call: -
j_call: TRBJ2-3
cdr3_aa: CASSMRGLRTDTQYF
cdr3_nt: TGTGCCAGCAGCATGCGGGGGCTTCGCACAGATACGCAGTATTTT

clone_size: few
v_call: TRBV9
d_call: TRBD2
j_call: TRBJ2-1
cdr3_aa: CASSVQGLAGGPGEQFF
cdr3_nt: TGTGCCAGCAGCGTCCAGGGACTAGCGGGAGGGCCCGGTGAGCAGTTCTTC

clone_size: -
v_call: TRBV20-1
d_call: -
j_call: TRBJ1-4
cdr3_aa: CSASGENEKLFF
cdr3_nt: TGCAGTGCTAGTGGCGAGAATGAAAAACTGTTTTTT

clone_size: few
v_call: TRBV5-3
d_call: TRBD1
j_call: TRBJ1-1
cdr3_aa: CARSLMTGATNTEAFF
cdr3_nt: TGTGCCAGAAGCTTGATGACAGGGGCCACGAACACTGAAGCTTTCTTT

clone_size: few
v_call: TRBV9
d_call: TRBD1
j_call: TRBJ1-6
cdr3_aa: CASSTDRVRSPLHF
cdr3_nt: TGTGCCAGCAGCACCGACAGGGTCAGATCACCCCTCCACTTT

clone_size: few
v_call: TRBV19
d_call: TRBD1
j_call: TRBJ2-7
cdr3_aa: CASSIDGDSSYEQYF
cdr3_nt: TGTGCCAGTAGTATAGACGGGGACAGCTCCTACGAGCAGTACTTC

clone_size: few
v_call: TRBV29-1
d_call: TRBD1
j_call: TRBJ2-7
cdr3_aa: CSVGQGKGEQYF
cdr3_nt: TGCAGCGTGGGACAGGGGAAGGGAGAGCAGTACTTC

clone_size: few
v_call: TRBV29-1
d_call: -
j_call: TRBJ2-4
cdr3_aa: CSVVVGPLKNIQYF
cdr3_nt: TGCAGCGTTGTGGTCGGACCCCTCAAAAACATTCAGTACTTC

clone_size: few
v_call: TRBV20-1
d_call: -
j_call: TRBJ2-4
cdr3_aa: CSARMTEAKNIQYF
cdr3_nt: TGCAGTGCTAGAATGACAGAAGCCAAAAACATTCAGTACTTC

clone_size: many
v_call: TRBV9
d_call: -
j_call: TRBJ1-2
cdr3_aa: CASSVDTVLLGYTF
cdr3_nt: TGTGCCAGCAGCGTAGATACAGTTCTTCTAGGCTACACCTTC

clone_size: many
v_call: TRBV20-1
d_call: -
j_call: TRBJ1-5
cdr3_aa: CSARAQGSNQPQHF
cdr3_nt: TGCAGTGCTAGAGCACAGGGTAGCAATCAGCCCCAGCATTTT

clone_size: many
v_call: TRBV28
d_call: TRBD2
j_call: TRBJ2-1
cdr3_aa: CASSLAGPGDEQFF
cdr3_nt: TGTGCCAGCAGTCTAGCGGGACCCGGGGATGAGCAGTTCTTC

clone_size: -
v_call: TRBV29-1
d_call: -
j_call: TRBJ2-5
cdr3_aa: CSVIAPEQGVAQETQYF
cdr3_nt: TGCAGCGTTATCGCGCCGGAACAGGGTGTTGCCCAAGAGACCCAGTACTTC

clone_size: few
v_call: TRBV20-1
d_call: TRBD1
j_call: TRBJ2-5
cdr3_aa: CSARDEQGAWKTQYF
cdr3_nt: TGCAGTGCTAGAGATGAACAGGGGGCTTGGAAGACCCAGTACTTC

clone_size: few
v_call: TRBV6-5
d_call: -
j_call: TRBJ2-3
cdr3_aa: CASSLGGADTDTQYF
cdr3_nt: TGTGCCAGCAGTTTGGGGGGGGCGGACACAGATACGCAGTATTTT

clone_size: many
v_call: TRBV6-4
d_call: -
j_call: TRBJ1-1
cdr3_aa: CASSDSGGGEAFF
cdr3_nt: TGTGCCAGCAGTGACTCCGGAGGGGGTGAAGCTTTCTTT

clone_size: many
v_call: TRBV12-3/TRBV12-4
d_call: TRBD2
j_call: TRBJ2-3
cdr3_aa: CASTRLAGPQDTQYF
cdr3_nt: TGTGCCAGCACGAGGCTAGCGGGCCCCCAGGATACGCAGTATTTT

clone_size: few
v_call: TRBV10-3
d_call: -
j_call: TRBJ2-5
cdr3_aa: CAISVQGGETQYF
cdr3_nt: TGTGCCATCAGCGTTCAGGGGGGGGAGACCCAGTACTTC

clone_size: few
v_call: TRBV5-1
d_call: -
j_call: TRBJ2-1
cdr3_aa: CASSLPAGGEQFF
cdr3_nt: TGCGCCAGCAGCTTGCCGGCGGGCGGCGAGCAGTTCTTC

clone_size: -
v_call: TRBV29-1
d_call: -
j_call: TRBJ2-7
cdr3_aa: CSAGWSYEQYF
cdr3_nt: TGCAGCGCCGGCTGGAGCTACGAGCAGTACTTC

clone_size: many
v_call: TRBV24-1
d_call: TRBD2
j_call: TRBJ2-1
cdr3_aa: CATSDPASGSSYNEQFF
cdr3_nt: TGTGCCACCAGTGACCCGGCTAGCGGGAGCTCCTACAATGAGCAGTTCTTC

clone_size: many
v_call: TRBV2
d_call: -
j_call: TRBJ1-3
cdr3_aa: CASSEYPNSGNTIYF
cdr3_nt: TGTGCCAGCAGTGAATACCCGAACTCTGGAAACACCATATATTTT

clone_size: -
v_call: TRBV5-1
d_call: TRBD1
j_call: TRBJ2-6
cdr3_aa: CASSRGQASSGANVLTF
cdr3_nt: TGCGCCAGCAGCCGCGGACAGGCCAGCTCTGGGGCCAACGTCCTGACTTTC

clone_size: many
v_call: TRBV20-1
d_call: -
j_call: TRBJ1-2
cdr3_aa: CSARELDTRGAGGYTF
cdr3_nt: TGCAGTGCTAGAGAATTGGATACACGGGGGGCGGGAGGCTACACCTTC

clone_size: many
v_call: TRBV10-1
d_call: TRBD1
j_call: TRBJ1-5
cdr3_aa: CASMNRGLCNQPQHF
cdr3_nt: TGCGCCAGCATGAACAGGGGGCTGTGCAATCAGCCCCAGCATTTT

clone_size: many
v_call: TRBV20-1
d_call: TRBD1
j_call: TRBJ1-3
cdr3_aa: CSATGTGSGNTIYF
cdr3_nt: TGCAGTGCAACCGGGACAGGGTCAGGAAACACCATATATTTT

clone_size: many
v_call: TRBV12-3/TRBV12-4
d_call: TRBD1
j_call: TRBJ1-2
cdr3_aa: CASSLTQGARRGYTF
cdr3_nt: TGTGCCAGCAGTCTTACACAGGGGGCGAGGAGAGGCTACACCTTC

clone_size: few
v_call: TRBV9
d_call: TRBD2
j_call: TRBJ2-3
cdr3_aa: CASSATSGRAGTDTQYF
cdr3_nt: TGTGCCAGCAGCGCGACTAGCGGGAGGGCCGGAACAGATACGCAGTATTTT

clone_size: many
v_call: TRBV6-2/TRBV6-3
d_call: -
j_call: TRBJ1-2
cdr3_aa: CASSSRSGGYGYTF
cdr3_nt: TGTGCCAGCAGTTCCAGATCCGGGGGCTATGGCTACACCTTC

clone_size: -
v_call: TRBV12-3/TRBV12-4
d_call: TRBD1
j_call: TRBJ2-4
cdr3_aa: CASTLSPGQGLGGDIQYF
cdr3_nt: TGTGCCAGCACCCTCTCGCCGGGACAGGGTCTAGGTGGTGACATTCAGTACTTC

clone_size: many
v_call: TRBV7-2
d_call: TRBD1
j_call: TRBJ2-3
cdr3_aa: CASSLDGTAATDTQYF
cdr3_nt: TGTGCCAGCAGCTTAGATGGGACAGCAGCCACAGATACGCAGTATTTT

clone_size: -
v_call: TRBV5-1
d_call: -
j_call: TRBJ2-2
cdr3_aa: CASRGLPPGELFF
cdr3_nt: TGCGCCAGCAGAGGACTACCTCCCGGGGAGCTGTTTTTT

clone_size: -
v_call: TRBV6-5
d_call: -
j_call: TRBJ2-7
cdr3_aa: CASRTGNSYEQYF
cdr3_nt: TGTGCCAGCAGAACCGGGAACTCCTACGAGCAGTACTTC

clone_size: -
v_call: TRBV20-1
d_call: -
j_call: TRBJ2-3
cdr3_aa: CSARDSRQKTDTQYF
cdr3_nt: TGCAGTGCTAGAGATTCCCGCCAGAAGACAGATACGCAGTATTTT